A selection of T cell receptor beta chains follows, all from one sample in a study of T-cell memory formation after mild COVID-19. Each CDR3 protein is one row after TCRdb ran MiXCR on the 5' RACE reads. This sample has around 300,000 distinct CDR3 sequences, with roughly 13% found just once. Sequences were obtained from PBMCs or a T cell subset sorted from them (not recorded which). The receptors here all came from a man younger than 30 who had mild COVID-19 (a few samples of this study predate the infection). Cell type and time point are not known. Both conserved end residues are part of each CDR3. Fields, in order: D gene, clone size, J gene, V gene, CDR3 protein, CDR3 DNA. The D gene is left open where the match is weak. Clone size is given for some rows only: seen once, a few or many times, or a class if the clone is expanded.

-,-,TRBJ1-1,TRBV10-3,CAICGDGGTEAFF,TGTGCCATCTGTGGAGATGGGGGCACTGAAGCTTTCTTT
-,few,TRBJ1-3,TRBV5-1,CASSLSANSGNTIYF,TGCGCCAGCAGCTTATCAGCGAACTCTGGAAACACCATATATTTT
-,few,TRBJ2-5,TRBV6-5,CASSYSTPLGAETQYF,TGTGCCAGCAGTTACTCGACCCCCCTGGGGGCAGAGACCCAGTACTTC
TRBD1,many,TRBJ2-7,TRBV29-1,CSVARGTGDSEQYF,TGCAGCGTTGCCCGGGGGACAGGGGACTCCGAGCAGTACTTC
-,few,TRBJ2-7,TRBV12-3/TRBV12-4,CASSLGEPYEQYF,TGTGCCAGCAGTTTAGGAGAGCCCTACGAGCAGTACTTC
-,many,TRBJ2-3,TRBV7-9,CASSLDSTDTQYF,TGTGCCAGCAGCTTGGACAGCACAGATACGCAGTATTTT
-,-,TRBJ2-2,TRBV20-1,CSARDDPSRGPTGELFF,TGCAGTGCTAGAGATGATCCCTCGCGGGGCCCCACCGGGGAGCTGTTTTTT
-,-,TRBJ2-1,TRBV7-2,CASSSRDNEQFF,TGTGCCAGCAGCTCTCGGGACAATGAGCAGTTCTTC
-,few,TRBJ2-5,TRBV4-1,CASSPRGHQETQYF,TGCGCCAGCAGCCCCCGAGGCCACCAAGAGACCCAGTACTTC
-,few,TRBJ2-7,TRBV5-4,CASSLGLHGYEQYF,TGTGCCAGCAGCTTGGGCTTACATGGTTACGAGCAGTACTTC
TRBD2,few,TRBJ2-1,TRBV6-2/TRBV6-3,CASSYRGGGPNEQFF,TGTGCCAGCAGTTACAGGGGCGGGGGGCCGAATGAGCAGTTCTTC
-,-,TRBJ1-5,TRBV18,CASSPKSNGGQPQHF,TGTGCCAGCTCACCCAAATCCAATGGAGGTCAGCCCCAGCATTTT
-,few,TRBJ1-1,TRBV5-1,CASTSDGDSTEAFF,TGCGCCAGCACCTCGGACGGCGACAGTACTGAAGCTTTCTTT
TRBD2,-,TRBJ2-5,TRBV28,CASLPLAGSETQYF,TGTGCCAGCCTACCGCTAGCGGGGTCAGAGACCCAGTACTTC
-,-,TRBJ1-1,TRBV11-2,CASSLFFSGGVRF,TGTGCCAGCAGCTTATTTTTCTCTGGGGGAGTTCGGTTT
-,few,TRBJ1-6,TRBV4-1,CASSLSFKRISPLHF,TGCGCCAGCAGCCTATCATTCAAGAGGATTTCACCCCTCCACTTT
-,-,TRBJ1-1,TRBV12-3/TRBV12-4,CASSFGWAGVGEAFF,TGTGCCAGCAGTTTTGGTTGGGCAGGGGTTGGTGAAGCTTTCTTT
-,few,TRBJ1-3,TRBV28,CASRIRGTQGNTIYF,TGTGCCAGCCGTATCAGGGGCACACAAGGAAACACCATATATTTT